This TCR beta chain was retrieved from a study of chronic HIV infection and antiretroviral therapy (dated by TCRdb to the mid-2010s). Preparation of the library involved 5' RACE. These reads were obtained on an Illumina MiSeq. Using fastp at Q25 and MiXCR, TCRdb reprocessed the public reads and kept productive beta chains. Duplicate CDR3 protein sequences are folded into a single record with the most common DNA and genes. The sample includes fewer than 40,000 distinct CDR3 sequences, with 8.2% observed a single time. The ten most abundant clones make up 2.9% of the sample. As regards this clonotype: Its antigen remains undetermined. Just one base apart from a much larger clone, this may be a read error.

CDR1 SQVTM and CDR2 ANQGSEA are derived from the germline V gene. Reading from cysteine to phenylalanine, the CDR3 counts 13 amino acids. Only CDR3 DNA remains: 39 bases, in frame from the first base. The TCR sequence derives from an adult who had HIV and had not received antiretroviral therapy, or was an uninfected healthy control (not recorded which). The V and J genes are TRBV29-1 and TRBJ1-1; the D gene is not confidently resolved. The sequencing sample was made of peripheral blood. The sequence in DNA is TGCAGCGTTGAAGGACGGCTGAACACTGAAACTTTCTTT. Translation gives CSVEGRLNTETFF.